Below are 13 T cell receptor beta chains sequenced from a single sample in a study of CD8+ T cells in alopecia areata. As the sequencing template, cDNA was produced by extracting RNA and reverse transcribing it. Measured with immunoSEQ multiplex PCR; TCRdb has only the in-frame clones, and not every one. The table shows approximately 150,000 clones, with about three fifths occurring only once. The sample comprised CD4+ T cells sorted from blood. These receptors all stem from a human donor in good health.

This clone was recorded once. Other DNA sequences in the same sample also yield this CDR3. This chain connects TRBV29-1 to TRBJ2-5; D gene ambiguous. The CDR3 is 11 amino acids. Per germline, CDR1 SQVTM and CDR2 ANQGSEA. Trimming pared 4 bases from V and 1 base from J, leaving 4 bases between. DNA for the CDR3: TGCAGCGTTGGCGGCCAAGAGACCCAGTACTTC. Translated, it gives CSVGGQETQYF.

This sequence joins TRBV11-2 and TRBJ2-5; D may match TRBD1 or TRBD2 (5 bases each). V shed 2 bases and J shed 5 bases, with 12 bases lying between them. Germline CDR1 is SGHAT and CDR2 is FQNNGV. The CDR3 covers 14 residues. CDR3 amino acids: CASSLMGEGETQYF. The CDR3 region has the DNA TGTGCCAGCAGCTTAATGGGTGAGGGGGAGACCCAGTACTTC.

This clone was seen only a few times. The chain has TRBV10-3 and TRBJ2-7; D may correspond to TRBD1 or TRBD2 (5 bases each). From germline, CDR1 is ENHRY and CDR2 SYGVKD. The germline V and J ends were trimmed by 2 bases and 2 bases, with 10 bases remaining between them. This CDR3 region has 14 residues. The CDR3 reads CAISEGGRPYEQYF. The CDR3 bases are TGTGCCATCAGTGAGGGGGGTAGGCCCTACGAGCAGTACTTC.

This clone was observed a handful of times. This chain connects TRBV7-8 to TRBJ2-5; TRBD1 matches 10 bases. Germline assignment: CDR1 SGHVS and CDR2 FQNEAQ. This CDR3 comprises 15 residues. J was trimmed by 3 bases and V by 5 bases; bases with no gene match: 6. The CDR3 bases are TGTGCCAGCAGCCGGGGGACAGGGGAAAAAGAGACCCAGTACTTC. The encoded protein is CASSRGTGEKETQYF.

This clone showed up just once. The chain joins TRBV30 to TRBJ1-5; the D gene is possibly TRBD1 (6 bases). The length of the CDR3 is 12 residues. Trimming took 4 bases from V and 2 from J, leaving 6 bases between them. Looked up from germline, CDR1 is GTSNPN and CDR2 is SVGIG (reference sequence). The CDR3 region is CAWNRGNQPQHF. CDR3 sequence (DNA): TGTGCCTGGAACAGGGGCAATCAGCCCCAGCATTTT.

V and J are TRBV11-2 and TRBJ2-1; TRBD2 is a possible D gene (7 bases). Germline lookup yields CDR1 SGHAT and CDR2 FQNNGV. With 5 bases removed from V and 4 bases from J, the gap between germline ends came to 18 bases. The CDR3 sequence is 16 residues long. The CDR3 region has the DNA TGTGCCAGCAGCCATCGGGGGGCGAAGAGGTACAATGAGCAGTTCTTC. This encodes CASSHRGAKRYNEQFF.

CDR3 protein: CASSTPDSAHEQYF. CDR3 coding DNA: TGCGCCAGCAGCACCCCAGATTCAGCCCACGAGCAGTACTTC. The gene calls are TRBV5-1 and TRBJ2-7; D remains ambiguous. CDR1 and CDR2 (germline): SGHRS, YFSETQ. Trimming took 4 bases from V and 5 from J, leaving 16 bases between them. The CDR3 is 14 residues long.

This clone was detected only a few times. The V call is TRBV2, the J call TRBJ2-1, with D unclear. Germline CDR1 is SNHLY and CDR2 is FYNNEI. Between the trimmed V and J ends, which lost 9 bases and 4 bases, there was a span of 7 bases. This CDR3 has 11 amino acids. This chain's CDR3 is CASSPYNEQFF. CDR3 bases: TGTGCCAGTAGCCCATACAATGAGCAGTTCTTC. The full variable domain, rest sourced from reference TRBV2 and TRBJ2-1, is EPEVTQTPSHQVTQMGQEVILRCVPISNHLYFYWYRQILGQKVEFLVSFYNNEISEKSEIFDDQFSVERPDGSNFTLKIRSTKLEDSAMYFCASSPYNEQFFGPGTRLTVL.

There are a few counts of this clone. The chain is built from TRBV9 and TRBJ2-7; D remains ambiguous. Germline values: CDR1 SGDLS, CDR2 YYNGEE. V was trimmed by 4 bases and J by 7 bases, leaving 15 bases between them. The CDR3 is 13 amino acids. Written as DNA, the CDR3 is TGTGCCAGCAGCCCGCCGGCAGGAGTTGAGCAGTACTTC. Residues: CASSPPAGVEQYF.

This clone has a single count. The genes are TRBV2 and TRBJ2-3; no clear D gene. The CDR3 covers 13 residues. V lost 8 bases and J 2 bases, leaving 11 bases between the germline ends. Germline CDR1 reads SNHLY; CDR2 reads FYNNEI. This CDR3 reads CASGYDHTDTQYF. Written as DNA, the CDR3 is TGTGCCAGCGGATATGATCACACAGATACGCAGTATTTT.

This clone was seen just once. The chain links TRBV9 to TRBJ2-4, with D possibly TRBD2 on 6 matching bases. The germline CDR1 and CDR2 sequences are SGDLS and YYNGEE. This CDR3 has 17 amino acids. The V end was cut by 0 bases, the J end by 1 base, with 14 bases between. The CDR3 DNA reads TGTGCCAGCAGCGTAGGTACGGGGACTGGGGCCAAAAACATTCAGTACTTC. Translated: CASSVGTGTGAKNIQYF.

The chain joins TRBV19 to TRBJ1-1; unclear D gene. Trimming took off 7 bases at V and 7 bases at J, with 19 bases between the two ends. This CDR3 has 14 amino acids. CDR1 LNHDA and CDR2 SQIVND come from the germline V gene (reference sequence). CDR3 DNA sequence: TGTGCCAGTACCACGATGACGGCTCCCAGTGAAGCTTTCTTT. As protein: CASTTMTAPSEAFF.

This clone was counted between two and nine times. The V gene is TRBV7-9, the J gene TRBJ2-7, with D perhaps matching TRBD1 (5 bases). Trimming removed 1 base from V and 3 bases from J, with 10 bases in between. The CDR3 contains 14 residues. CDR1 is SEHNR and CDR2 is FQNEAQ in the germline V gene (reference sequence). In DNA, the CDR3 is TGTGCCAGCAGCTTAGTCGGCAGGGTCTACGAGCAGTACTTC. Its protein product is CASSLVGRVYEQYF.